Following are 18 T cell receptor beta chains from one sample sequenced in a study of CD8+ T cells in alopecia areata. Treatment here: oral pan-JAK inhibitor, 5-10 mg twice daily. Extracted RNA was reverse transcribed into cDNA, the sequencing template. Using immunoSEQ multiplex PCR, the repertoire was profiled, and TCRdb retains in-frame clones only, with some absent. Of 150,000 to 200,000 clones in the sample, less than 70% were seen once. The sequencing used CD4+ T cells sorted from blood, collected at week 4, from a patient treated with tofacitinib. The receptors were gathered from a human donor with alopecia areata.

The chain couples TRBV25-1 to TRBJ2-3; D ambiguous. CDR1 MGHDK and CDR2 SYGVNS come from the germline V gene. V was pared by 2 bases and J by 5 bases, with 8 bases between. This CDR3 comprises 13 residues. CDR3 in DNA: TGTGCCAGCAGTGAAGGAGCGAAAGATACGCAGTATTTT. Translation gives CASSEGAKDTQYF. Combining the CDR3 with reference TRBV25-1 and TRBJ2-3 gives the whole variable domain EADIYQTPRYLVIGTGKKITLECSQTMGHDKMYWYQQDPGMELHLIHYSYGVNSTEKGDLSSESTVSRIRTEHFPLTLESARPSHTSQYLCASSEGAKDTQYFGPGTRLTVL.

The chain couples TRBV6-6 to TRBJ1-5; weak D call: TRBD1 (6 bases). The CDR3 is made up of 15 amino acids. Germline CDR1 MNHNY, CDR2 SVGAGI (reference sequence). V gave up 3 bases and J gave up 4 bases, with 13 bases separating them. The CDR3 here is CASSYPDRQNQPQHF. The CDR3 bases are TGTGCCAGCAGTTATCCGGACAGACAGAATCAGCCCCAGCATTTT.

The sample holds a few counts of this clone. This chain connects TRBV30 to TRBJ1-6; unclear D gene. Trimming cost V 2 bases and J 0 bases, with 11 bases left between them. CDR1 is GTSNPN and CDR2 is SVGIG in the germline V gene (reference sequence). This CDR3 is 16 amino acids long. CDR3 coding DNA: TGTGCCTGGAGTAGAGCGGACCTCTCCTATAATTCACCCCTCCACTTT. Amino acid sequence: CAWSRADLSYNSPLHF.

This clone has just a few counts. CDR3 region: CAWSVGEHQPQHF. The CDR3 DNA reads TGTGCCTGGAGTGTAGGGGAGCATCAGCCCCAGCATTTT. This sequence joins TRBV30 and TRBJ1-5, with D perhaps TRBD1 (5 bases). The CDR3 runs to 13 residues. Trimming took off 0 bases at V and 5 bases at J, with 8 bases between the two ends. Germline V gene data show CDR1 as GTSNPN and CDR2 as SVGIG (reference sequence). Variable domain in full (rest from reference TRBV30 and TRBJ1-5): SQTIHQWPATLVQPVGSPLSLECTVEGTSNPNLYWYRQAAGRGLQLLFYSVGIGQISSEVPQNLSASRPQDRQFILSSKKLLLSDSGFYLCAWSVGEHQPQHFGDGTRLSIL.

This clone was seen a few times. V is TRBV30 and J is TRBJ1-2, with a possible D match to TRBD1 (5 bases). CDR3 length equals 12 residues. V was shortened by 7 bases and J by 4 bases, with 13 bases between the two germline ends. The germline V gene has CDR1 GTSNPN and CDR2 SVGIG (reference sequence). DNA of the CDR3: TGTGCCTCGGTCGGGGGGTTCTATGGCTACACCTTC. Amino acid sequence: CASVGGFYGYTF.

The chain is built from TRBV29-1 and TRBJ2-3, with no clear D. The germline CDR1 and CDR2 sequences are SQVTM and ANQGSEA. V lost 3 bases to trimming and J lost 0 bases, with 7 bases between them. CDR3 length equals 13 residues. The CDR3 sequence: CSVEPPSTDTQYF. Here the CDR3 DNA reads TGCAGCGTTGAGCCCCCGAGCACAGATACGCAGTATTTT.

The V call is TRBV18, the J call TRBJ2-5, with D uncertain. Germline CDR1 and CDR2: KGHSH and LQKENI. Trimming removed 1 base at V and 4 bases at J, with 10 bases between. This CDR3 has 14 amino acids. The CDR3 DNA is TGTGCCAGCTCACCACGCCAGTTAGGAGAGACCCAGTACTTC. Amino acid sequence: CASSPRQLGETQYF.

This clone turned up a few times. The rearrangement joins TRBV7-2 to TRBJ2-1, with D perhaps matching TRBD1 (5 bases). Trimming shortened V by 6 bases and J by 2 bases, and 8 bases separated the two germline ends. CDR1 is SGHTA and CDR2 is FQGNSA in the germline V gene. The CDR3 has 13 residues. CDR3 DNA: TGTGCCAGCAGTCTAGGGGCCTACAATGAGCAGTTCTTC. Translated, it gives CASSLGAYNEQFF.

This clone was detected only a few times. The chain carries TRBV4-1 and TRBJ1-1; 8 positions agree with TRBD1. From germline, CDR1 is MGHRA and CDR2 YSYEKL. CDR3 length: 13 amino acids. After removal of 6 bases from V and 3 bases from J, the junction contained 3 bases not matched to a gene. In DNA form, the CDR3 reads TGCGCCAGCAGGCAGACAGGGGACACTGAAGCTTTCTTT. This encodes CASRQTGDTEAFF.

The J gene is TRBJ1-3, the V gene TRBV7-9, with D unresolved. V lost 5 bases, J lost 8 bases, and 7 bases lay in between. The CDR3 is 11 amino acids. CDR1 and CDR2 from the germline V gene are SEHNR and FQNEAQ (reference sequence). CDR3 loop: CASSLADTIYF. The CDR3 nucleotides read TGTGCCAGCAGCCTGGCGGACACCATATATTTT.

The chain joins TRBV11-2 to TRBJ2-2, with a possible D match to TRBD2 (6 bases). V was cut by 1 base and J by 1 base, with 13 bases left in between. Germline V CDR1 and CDR2: SGHAT, FQNNGV. The CDR3 has 17 amino acids. DNA for the CDR3: TGTGCCAGCAGCTTAGGACGGGCGGGGAGGAACACCGGGGAGCTGTTTTTT. The encoded protein is CASSLGRAGRNTGELFF.

The chain uses TRBV4-1 and TRBJ2-7; the D gene is possibly TRBD1 (6 bases). Looked up from germline, CDR1 is MGHRA and CDR2 is YSYEKL. This CDR3 has 16 residues. V was clipped by 1 base and J by 1 base, with 14 bases between them. CDR3 residues: CASSQGWGRESYEQYF. The CDR3 nucleotides are TGCGCCAGCAGCCAAGGGTGGGGGCGCGAATCCTACGAGCAGTACTTC.

Notes on this clone: Other DNA sequences from this sample encode an identical CDR3 as well. V and J are TRBV29-1 and TRBJ2-1; unclear D gene. The CDR3 has 10 residues. V was cut by 4 bases and J by 4 bases, with 2 bases left in between. Germline-derived CDR1 and CDR2 are SQVTM and ANQGSEA. The CDR3 here is CSVGYNEQFF. For the CDR3, the DNA is TGCAGCGTTGGGTACAATGAGCAGTTCTTC.

In its sample, this clone was seen a few times. The chain joins TRBV6-6 to TRBJ1-2, with 7 bases aligning to TRBD1. The germline V gene encodes CDR1 MNHNY and CDR2 SVGAGI (reference sequence). V was clipped by 5 bases and J by 0 bases; unmatched bases: 9. CDR3 length equals 16 residues. DNA of the CDR3: TGTGCCAGCAGTACATTCAGACAGGGAGCTAACTATGGCTACACCTTC. Translating gives CASSTFRQGANYGYTF.

Turning to this clone: This specimen includes other DNA sequences encoding the same CDR3. V gene TRBV4-3 combines with J gene TRBJ1-5; 11 bases match TRBD1. Trimming took 3 bases from V and 7 from J; bases not matched to a gene: 2. The germline V gene has CDR1 LGHNA and CDR2 YSLEER. The CDR3 runs to 14 residues. This CDR3 is CASSQGQGEQPQHF. DNA of the CDR3: TGCGCCAGCAGCCAGGGACAGGGGGAACAGCCCCAGCATTTT.

The genes are TRBV4-1 and TRBJ2-1; tentatively, D is TRBD1 or TRBD2 (5 bases each). CDR3 size: 17 residues. Trimming took 0 bases from V and 6 from J, leaving 18 bases between them. From germline, CDR1 is MGHRA and CDR2 YSYEKL. The CDR3 spells CASSQDRGSFLFNEQFF. Here the CDR3 DNA reads TGCGCCAGCAGCCAAGATCGGGGCAGCTTCCTATTCAATGAGCAGTTCTTC.

This chain connects TRBV10-3 to TRBJ1-1, with D maybe TRBD1 (5 bases). Trimming took off 8 bases at V and 4 bases at J, with 20 bases between the two ends. CDR1 and CDR2 from the germline V gene are ENHRY and SYGVKD. There are 15 residues in the CDR3. In nucleotides, the CDR3 is TGTGCCATCTCAAGGGGAGGTGATTCGAGCACTGAAGCTTTCTTT. As protein: CAISRGGDSSTEAFF.

The chain combines TRBV29-1 with TRBJ2-5, with D possibly being TRBD1 or TRBD2 (5 bases each). The CDR3 runs to 13 residues. With 4 bases removed from V and 4 bases from J, the gap between germline ends came to 13 bases. Germline CDR1 is SQVTM and CDR2 is ANQGSEA. The CDR3 nucleotides are TGCAGCGTTGGGGACGGCCGTGGAGAGACCCAGTACTTC. Translated: CSVGDGRGETQYF.